One T cell receptor (beta chain) is described in this entry. This entry comes from a study of cytomegalovirus exposure and HLA in healthy donors. V dropped 2 bases and J dropped 4 bases, with 15 bases sitting between them. The germline V gene has CDR1 MGHDK and CDR2 SYGVNS. The length of the CDR3 is 17 residues. In the PCR, 60 Vbeta and 13 Jbeta primers were used. Profiling relied on immunoSEQ multiplex PCR, and the TCRdb table lists in-frame clones only, not all of them. Among 120,000 or so clones, more than 75% were seen once, and the ten largest hold about 2%. The TCR was taken from a man in his late teens or twenties in good health and CMV-seronegative. V is TRBV25-1 and J is TRBJ2-6; D gene ambiguous. The sample consisted of PBMCs. The CDR3: CASSEGTVWAGANVLTF. The CDR3 DNA reads TGTGCCAGCAGTGAAGGAACGGTATGGGCCGGGGCCAACGTCCTGACTTTC.